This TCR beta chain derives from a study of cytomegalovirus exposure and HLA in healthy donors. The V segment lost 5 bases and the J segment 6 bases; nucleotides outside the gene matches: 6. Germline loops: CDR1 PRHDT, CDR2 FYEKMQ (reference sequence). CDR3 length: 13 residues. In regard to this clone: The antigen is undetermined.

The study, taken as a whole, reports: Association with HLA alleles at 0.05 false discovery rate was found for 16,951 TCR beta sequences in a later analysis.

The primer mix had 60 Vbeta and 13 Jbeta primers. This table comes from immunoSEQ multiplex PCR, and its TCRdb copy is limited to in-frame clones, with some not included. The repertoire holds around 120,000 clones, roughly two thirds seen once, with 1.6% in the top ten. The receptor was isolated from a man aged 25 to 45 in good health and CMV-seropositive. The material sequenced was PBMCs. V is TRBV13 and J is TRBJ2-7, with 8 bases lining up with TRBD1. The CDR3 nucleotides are TGTGCCAGCAGCGCGGACAGGGTGGGCGAGCAGTACTTC. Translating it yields CASSADRVGEQYF. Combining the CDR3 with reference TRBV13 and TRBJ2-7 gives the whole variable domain AAGVIQSPRHLIKEKRETATLKCYPIPRHDTVYWYQQGPGQDPQFLISFYEKMQSDKGSIPDRFSAQQFSDYHSELNMSSLELGDSALYFCASSADRVGEQYFGPGTRLTVT.